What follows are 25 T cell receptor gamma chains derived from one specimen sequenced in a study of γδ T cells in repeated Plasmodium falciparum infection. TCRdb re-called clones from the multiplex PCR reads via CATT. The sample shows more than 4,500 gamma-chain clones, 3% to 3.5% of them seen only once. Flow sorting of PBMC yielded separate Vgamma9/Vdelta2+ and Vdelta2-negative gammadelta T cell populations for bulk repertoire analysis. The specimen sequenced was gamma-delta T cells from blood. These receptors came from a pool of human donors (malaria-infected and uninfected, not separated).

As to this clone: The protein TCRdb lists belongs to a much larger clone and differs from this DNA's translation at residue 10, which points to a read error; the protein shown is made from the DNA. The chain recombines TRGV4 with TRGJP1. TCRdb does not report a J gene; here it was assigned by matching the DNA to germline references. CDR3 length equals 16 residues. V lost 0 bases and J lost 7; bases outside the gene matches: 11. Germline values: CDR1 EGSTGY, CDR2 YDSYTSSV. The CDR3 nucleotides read TGTGCCACCTGGGATGGGTTCCATCACATTGGTTGGTTCAAGATATTT. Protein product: CATWDGFHHIGWFKIF.

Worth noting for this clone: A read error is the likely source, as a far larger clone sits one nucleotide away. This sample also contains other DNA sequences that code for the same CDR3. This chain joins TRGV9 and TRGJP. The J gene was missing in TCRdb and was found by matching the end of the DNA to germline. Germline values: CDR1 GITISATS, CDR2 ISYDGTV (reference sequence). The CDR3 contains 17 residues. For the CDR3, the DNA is TGTGCCCTGTGGGAGGGTACTTACGAGTTGGGCAAAAAAATCAAGGTATTT. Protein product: CALWEGTYELGKKIKVF.

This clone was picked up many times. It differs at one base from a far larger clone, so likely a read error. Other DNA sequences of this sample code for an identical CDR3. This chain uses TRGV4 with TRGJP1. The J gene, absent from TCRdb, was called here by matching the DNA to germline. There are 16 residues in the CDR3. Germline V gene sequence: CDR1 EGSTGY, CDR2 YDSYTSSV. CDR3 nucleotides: TGCGCCACCTGGGAGGGGGTATGGGGCACTGGTTGGTTCAAGATATTT. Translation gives CATWEGVWGTGWFKIF.

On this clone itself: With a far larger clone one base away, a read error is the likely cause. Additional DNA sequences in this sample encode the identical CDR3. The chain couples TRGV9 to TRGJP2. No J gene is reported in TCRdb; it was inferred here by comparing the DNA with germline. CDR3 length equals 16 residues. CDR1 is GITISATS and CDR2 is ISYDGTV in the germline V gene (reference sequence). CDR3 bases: TGTGCCTTGTGGGAGGTGTTTAGAAGTAGCGATTGGATCAAGACGTTT. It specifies CALWEVFRSSDWIKTF.

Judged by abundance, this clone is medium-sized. The CDR3 coding sequence is TGTGCCACCTGGCCCACCCATAGTAGTGATTGGATCAAGACGTTT. Protein sequence: CATWPTHSSDWIKTF. The chain uses TRGV8 and TRGJP2. Germline-derived CDR1 and CDR2 are VENAVY and YDSYNSRV. The V segment lost 6 bases and the J segment 0 bases; nucleotides outside the gene matches: 7. The length of the CDR3 is 15 residues.

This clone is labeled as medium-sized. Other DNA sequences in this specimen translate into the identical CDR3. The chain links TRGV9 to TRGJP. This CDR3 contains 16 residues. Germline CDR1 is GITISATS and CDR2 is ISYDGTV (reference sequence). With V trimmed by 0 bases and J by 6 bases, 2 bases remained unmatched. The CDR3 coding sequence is TGTGCCTTGTGGGAGGTGACAGAGTTGGGCAAAAAAATCAAGGTATTT. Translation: CALWEVTELGKKIKVF.

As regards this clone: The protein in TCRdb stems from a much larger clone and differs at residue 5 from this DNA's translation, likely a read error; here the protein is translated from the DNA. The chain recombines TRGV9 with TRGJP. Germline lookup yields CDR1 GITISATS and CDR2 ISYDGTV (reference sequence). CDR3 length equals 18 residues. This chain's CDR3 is CALWGVQGRELGKKIKVF. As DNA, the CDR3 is TGTGCCTTGTGGGGGGTGCAGGGGAGAGAGTTGGGCAAAAAAATCAAGGTATTT.

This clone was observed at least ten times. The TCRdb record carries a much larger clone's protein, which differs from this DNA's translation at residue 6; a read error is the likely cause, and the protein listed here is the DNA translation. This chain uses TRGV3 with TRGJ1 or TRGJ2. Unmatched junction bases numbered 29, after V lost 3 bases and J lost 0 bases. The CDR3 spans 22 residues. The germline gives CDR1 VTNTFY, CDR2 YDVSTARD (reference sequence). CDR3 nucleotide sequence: TGTGCCACCTGGGACGGGCGTTTAGTAAGGACGCCCACCATATCGAATTATTATAAGAAACTCTTT. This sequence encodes CATWDGRLVRTPTISNYYKKLF.

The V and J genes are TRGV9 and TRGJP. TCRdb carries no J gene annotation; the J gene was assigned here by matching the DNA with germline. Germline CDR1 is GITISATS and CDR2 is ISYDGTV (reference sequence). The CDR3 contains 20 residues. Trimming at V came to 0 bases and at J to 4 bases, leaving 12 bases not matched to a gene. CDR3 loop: CALWEVLGVSQELGKKIKVF. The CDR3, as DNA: TGTGCCTTGTGGGAGGTGCTAGGGGTGTCCCAAGAGTTGGGCAAAAAAATCAAGGTATTT.

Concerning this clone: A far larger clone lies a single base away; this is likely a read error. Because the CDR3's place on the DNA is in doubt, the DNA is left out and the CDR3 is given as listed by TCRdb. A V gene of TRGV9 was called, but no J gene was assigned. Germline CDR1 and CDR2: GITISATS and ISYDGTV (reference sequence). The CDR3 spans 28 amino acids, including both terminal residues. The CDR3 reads CALFPLRNSLAVEQHLLSQVSIGRIQHF.

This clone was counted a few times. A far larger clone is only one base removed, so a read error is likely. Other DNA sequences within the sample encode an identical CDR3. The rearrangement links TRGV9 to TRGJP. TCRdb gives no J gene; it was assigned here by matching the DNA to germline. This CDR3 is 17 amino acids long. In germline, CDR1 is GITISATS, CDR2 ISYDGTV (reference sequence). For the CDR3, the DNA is TGTGCTTTGTGGGAGGTGCTGGGAGAGTTGGGCAAAAAAATCAAGGTATTT. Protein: CALWEVLGELGKKIKVF.

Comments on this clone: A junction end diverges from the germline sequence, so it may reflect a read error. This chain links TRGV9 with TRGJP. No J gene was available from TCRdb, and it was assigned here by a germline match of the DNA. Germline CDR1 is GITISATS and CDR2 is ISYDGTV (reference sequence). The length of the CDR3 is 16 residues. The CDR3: CSALWDQELGKKIKVF. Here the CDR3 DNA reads TGCAGTGCCTTGTGGGACCAAGAGTTGGGCAAAAAAATCAAGGTATTT.

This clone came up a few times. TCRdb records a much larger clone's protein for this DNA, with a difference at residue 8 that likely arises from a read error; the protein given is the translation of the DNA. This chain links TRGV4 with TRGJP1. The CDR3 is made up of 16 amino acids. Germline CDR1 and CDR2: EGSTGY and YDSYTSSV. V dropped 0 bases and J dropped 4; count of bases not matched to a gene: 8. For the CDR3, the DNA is TGTGCCACCTGGGATGGGTTCCTTCACACTGGTTGGTTCAAGATATTT. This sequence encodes CATWDGFLHTGWFKIF.

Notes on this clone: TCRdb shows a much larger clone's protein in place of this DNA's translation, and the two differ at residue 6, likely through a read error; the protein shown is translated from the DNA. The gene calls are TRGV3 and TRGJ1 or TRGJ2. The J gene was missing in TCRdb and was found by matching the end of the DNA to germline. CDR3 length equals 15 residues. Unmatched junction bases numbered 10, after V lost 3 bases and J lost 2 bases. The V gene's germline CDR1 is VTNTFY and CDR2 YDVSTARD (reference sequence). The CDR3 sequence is CATWDGLGDYYKKLF. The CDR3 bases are TGTGCCACCTGGGACGGGCTGGGGGATTATTATAAGAAACTCTTT.

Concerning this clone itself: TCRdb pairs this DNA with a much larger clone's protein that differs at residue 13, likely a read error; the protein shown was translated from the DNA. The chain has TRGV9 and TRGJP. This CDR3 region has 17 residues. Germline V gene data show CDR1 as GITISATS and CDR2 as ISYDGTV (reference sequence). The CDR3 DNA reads TGTGCCTTGTGGGAGGGTAAGCAAGAGTTGGGCAAAGAAATCAAGGTATTT. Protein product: CALWEGKQELGKEIKVF.

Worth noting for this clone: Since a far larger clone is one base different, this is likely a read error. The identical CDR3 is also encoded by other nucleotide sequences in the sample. The CDR3 here is CATWTGYYKKLF. The CDR3 nucleotides are TGTGCTACCTGGACAGGTTATTATAAGAAACTCTTT. V is TRGV5 and J is TRGJ1 or TRGJ2. As TCRdb names no J gene, one was assigned here on the basis of a DNA match to germline. CDR1 is VINAFY and CDR2 is YDVSNSKD in the germline V gene. The CDR3 runs to 12 residues.

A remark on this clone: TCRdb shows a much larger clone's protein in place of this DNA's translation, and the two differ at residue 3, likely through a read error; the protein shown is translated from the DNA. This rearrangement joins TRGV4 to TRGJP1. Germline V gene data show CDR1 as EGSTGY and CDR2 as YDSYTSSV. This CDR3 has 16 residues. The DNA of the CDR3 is TGTGCCTCCTGGGAGGGGGTATGGGGCACTGGTTGGTTCAAGATATTT. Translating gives CASWEGVWGTGWFKIF.

This CDR3 reads CALWEVPRKKELGKKIKVF. The CDR3, as DNA: TGTGCCTTGTGGGAGGTGCCTCGGAAAAAAGAGTTGGGCAAAAAAATCAAGGTATTT. This chain connects TRGV9 to TRGJP. In the absence of a J gene in TCRdb, the DNA was matched to germline to assign it here. V trimming: 0 bases; J trimming: 5 bases; junction bases outside the gene matches: 10. Germline V CDR1 and CDR2: GITISATS, ISYDGTV (reference sequence). The CDR3 is made up of 19 amino acids.

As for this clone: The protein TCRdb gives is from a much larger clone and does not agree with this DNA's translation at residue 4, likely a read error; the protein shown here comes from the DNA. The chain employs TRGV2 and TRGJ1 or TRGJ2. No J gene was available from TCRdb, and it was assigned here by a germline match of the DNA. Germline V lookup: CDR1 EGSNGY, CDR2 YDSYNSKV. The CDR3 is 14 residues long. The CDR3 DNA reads TGTGCCACCGGGGACGGGCGATCGAGGACTAAGAAACTCTTT. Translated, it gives CATGDGRSRTKKLF.

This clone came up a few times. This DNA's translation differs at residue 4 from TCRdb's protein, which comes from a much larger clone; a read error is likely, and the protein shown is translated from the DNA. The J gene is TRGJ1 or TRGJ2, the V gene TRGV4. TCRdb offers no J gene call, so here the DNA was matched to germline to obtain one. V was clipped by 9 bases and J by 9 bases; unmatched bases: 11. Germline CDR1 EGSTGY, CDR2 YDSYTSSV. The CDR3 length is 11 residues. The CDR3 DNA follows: TGTGCCACCCTTAAGGTGGGTAAGAAACTCTTT. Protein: CATLKVGKKLF.

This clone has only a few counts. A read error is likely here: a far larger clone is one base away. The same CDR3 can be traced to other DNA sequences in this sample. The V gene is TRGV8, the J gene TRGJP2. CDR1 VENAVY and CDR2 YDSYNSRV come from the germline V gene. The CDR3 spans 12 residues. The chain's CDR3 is CATWDRDWIKTF. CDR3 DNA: TGTGCCACCTGGGATCGCGATTGGATCAAGACATTT.

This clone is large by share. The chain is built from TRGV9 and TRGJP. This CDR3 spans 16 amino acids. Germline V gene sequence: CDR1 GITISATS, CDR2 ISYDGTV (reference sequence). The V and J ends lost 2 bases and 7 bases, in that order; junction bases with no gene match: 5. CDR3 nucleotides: TGTGCCTTGTGGGAGGGCGAGGAGTTGGGCAAAAAAATCAAGGTATTT. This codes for CALWEGEELGKKIKVF.

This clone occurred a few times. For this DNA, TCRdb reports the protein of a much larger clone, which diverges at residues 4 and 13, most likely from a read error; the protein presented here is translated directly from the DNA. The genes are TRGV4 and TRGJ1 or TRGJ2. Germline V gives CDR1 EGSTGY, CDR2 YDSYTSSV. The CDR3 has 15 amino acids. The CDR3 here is CATRDGSLSYYKRLF. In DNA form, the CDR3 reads TGTGCCACCCGGGATGGAAGCTTAAGTTATTATAAGAGACTCTTT.

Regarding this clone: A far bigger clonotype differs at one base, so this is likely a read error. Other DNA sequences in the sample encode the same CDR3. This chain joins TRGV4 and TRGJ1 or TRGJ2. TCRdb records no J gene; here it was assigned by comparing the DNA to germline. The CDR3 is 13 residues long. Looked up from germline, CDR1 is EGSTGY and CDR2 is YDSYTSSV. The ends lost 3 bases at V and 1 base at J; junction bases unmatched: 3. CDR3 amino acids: CATWDSNYYKKLF. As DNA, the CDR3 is TGTGCCACCTGGGATTCAAATTATTATAAGAAACTCTTT.

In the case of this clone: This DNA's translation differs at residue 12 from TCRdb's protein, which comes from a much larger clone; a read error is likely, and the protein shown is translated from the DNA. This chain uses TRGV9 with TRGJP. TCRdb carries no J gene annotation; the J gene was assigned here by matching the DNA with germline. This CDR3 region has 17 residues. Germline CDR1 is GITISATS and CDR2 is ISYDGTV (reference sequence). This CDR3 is CALWEGKQELGEKIKVF. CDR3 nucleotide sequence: TGTGCCTTGTGGGAGGGTAAGCAAGAGTTGGGCGAAAAAATCAAGGTATTT.